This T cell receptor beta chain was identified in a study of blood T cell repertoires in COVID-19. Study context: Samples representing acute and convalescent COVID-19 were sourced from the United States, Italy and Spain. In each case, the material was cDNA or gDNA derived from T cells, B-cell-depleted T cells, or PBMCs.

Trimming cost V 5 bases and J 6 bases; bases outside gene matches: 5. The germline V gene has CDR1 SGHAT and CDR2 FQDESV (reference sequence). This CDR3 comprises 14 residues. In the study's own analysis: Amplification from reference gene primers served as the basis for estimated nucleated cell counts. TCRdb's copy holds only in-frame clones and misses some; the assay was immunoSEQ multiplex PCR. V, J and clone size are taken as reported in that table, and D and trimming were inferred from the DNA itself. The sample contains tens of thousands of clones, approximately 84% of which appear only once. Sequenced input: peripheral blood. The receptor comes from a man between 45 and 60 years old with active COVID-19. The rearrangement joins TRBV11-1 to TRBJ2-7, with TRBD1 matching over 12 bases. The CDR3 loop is CASSRGQGAGEQYF. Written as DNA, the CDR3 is TGTGCCAGCAGCCGGGGACAGGGGGCTGGCGAGCAGTACTTC.